This record looks at one TCR beta chain sequence and its context. Its target is not known. CDR1 and CDR2 from the germline V gene are SEHNR and FQNEAQ (reference sequence). This CDR3 is built from 15 residues. V lost 6 bases and J 0 bases, leaving 12 bases between the germline ends. The source of the sample is a study of T cell responses to AZD1222 COVID-19 vaccine. Profiling relied on immunoSEQ multiplex PCR, and the TCRdb table lists in-frame clones only, not all of them. The sample has 130,000 or so clones; over 90% are singletons. Broader study findings: Within unmutated variant regions lay the reported targets of nearly half of spike-specific TCRs. A mostly white British donor set with more females was recruited, and clonal diversity was possibly underestimated. Only a handful of AZD1222 recipients, roughly six in all, had baseline seropositivity. There were vaccine-associated CD4 TCRs across spike, dominant at 160-218 and 743-854.

This TCR was recovered from an adult in good health. The J gene is TRBJ2-1, the V gene TRBV7-9; weak D call: TRBD2 (6 bases). Material: peripheral blood, obtained on day 0 of AZD1222 vaccination. The CDR3 reads CASRFTGSSYNEQFF. In DNA, the CDR3 is TGTGCCAGCAGGTTCACCGGGAGCTCCTACAATGAGCAGTTCTTC.